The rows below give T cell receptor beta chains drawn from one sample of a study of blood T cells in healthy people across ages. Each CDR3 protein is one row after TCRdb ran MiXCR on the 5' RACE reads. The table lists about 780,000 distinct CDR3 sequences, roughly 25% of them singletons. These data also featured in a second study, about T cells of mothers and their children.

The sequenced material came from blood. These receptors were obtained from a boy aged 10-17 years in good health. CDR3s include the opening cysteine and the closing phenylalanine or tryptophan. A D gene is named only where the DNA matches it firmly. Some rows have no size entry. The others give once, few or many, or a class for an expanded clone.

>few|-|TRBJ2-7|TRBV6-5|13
CASRDKGLYGQYF
TGTGCCAGCAGAGACAAGGGACTCTACGGGCAGTACTTC
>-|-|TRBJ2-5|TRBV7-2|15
CASSLAWATQETQYF
TGTGCCAGCAGCTTAGCGTGGGCTACCCAAGAGACCCAGTACTTC
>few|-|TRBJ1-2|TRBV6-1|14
CASSEGMGVYGYTF
TGTGCCAGCAGTGAAGGGATGGGGGTCTATGGCTACACCTTC
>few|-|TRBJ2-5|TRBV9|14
CASSPRPDGETQYF
TGTGCCAGCAGCCCAAGACCGGACGGAGAGACCCAGTACTTC
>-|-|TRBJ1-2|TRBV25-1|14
CASSGEGSNYGYTF
TGTGCCAGCAGTGGAGAGGGGTCTAACTATGGCTACACCTTC
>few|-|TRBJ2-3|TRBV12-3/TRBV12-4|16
CASSLKGGGKADTQYF
TGTGCCAGCAGTTTAAAAGGGGGGGGGAAGGCAGATACGCAGTATTTT
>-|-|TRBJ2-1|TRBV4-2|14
CASSQMEAPDEQFF
TGTGCCAGCAGCCAAATGGAGGCTCCTGATGAGCAGTTCTTC
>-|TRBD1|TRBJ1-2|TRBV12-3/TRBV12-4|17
CASRGTGGGLISCGYTF
TGTGCCAGCAGGGGGACAGGAGGGGGTTTGATCAGCTGTGGCTACACCTTC
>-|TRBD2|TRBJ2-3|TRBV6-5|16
CASSPLGLVGGDTQYF
TGTGCCAGCAGTCCCCTCGGACTAGTGGGGGGTGATACGCAGTATTTT
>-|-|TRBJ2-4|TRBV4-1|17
CASSPYSGSVAKNIQYF
TGCGCCAGCAGCCCGTACTCGGGGTCCGTAGCCAAAAACATTCAGTACTTC
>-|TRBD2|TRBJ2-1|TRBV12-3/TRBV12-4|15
CASSSLRTSDNEQFF
TGTGCCAGCAGTTCCCTTAGGACTAGCGACAATGAGCAATTCTTC
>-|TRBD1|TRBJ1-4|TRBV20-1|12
CRASTGGEKLFF
TGCAGGGCATCAACAGGGGGTGAAAAACTGTTTTTT
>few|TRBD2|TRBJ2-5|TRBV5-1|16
CASRPAERGKGETQYF
TGCGCCAGCAGACCCGCTGAGCGGGGGAAGGGGGAGACCCAGTACTTC
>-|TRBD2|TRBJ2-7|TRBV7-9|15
CASSLVLAGLEEQYF
TGTGCCAGCAGCTTAGTTTTAGCGGGGTTGGAAGAGCAGTACTTC
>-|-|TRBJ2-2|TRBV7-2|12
CASSFYPPELFF
TGTGCCAGCAGCTTTTATCCCCCCGAGCTGTTTTTT
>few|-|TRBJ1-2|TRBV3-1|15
CASSKTVDSYNGYTF
TGTGCCAGCAGCAAAACCGTGGACAGCTATAATGGCTACACCTTC
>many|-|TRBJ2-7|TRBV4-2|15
CASSQEEGTSYEQYF
TGTGCCAGCAGCCAAGAAGAGGGTACCTCCTACGAGCAGTACTTC
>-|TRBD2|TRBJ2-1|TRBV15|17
CATSSALSSGSRSEQFF
TGTGCCACCAGCAGTGCCCTGAGTAGCGGGAGTCGTAGTGAGCAGTTCTTC
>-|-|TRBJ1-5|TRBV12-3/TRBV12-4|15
CASRRQDSSNQPQHF
TGTGCCAGCAGACGCCAGGACAGTAGCAATCAGCCCCAGCATTTT
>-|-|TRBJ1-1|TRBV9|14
CASSVAMVNTEAFF
TGTGCCAGCAGCGTAGCTATGGTGAACACTGAAGCTTTCTTT
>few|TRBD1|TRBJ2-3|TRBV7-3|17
CASSLTGQGASTDTQYF
TGTGCCAGCAGCTTAACTGGACAGGGGGCGAGCACAGATACGCAGTATTTT
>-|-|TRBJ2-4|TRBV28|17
CASRITGTRGVKNIQYF
TGTGCCAGCCGAATTACCGGGACCCGGGGCGTCAAAAACATTCAGTACTTC
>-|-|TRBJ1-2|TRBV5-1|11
CASSLEGLWTF
TGCGCCAGCAGCTTGGAGGGGCTGTGGACCTTC
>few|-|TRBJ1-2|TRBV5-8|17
CASSPAGDTAPHYGCTF
TGTGCCAGCAGCCCTGCGGGGGACACCGCCCCCCACTATGGCTGCACCTTC
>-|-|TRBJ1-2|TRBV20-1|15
CSAPLQGTLGYGYTF
TGCAGTGCTCCTCTACAGGGTACCCTAGGCTATGGCTACACCTTC
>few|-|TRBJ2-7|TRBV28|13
CASSPGLADEQYF
TGTGCCAGCAGTCCCGGTCTAGCTGACGAGCAGTACTTC
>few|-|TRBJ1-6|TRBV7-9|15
CASSPSAVYNSPLHF
TGTGCCAGCAGCCCGTCAGCTGTCTATAATTCACCCCTCCACTTT
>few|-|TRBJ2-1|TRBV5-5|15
CASSPIGSSYNEQFF
TGTGCCAGCAGCCCGATCGGTAGCTCCTACAATGAGCAGTTCTTC
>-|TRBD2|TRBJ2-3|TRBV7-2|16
CASSWGGLAGTDTQYF
TGTGCCAGCAGCTGGGGGGGACTAGCGGGCACAGATACGCAGTATTTT
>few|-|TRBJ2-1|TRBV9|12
CASSPTGIEQFF
TGTGCCAGCAGCCCGACAGGCATTGAGCAGTTCTTC
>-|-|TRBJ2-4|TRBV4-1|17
CASSQDQDSLRRNIQYF
TGCGCCAGCAGCCAAGATCAGGACAGCCTACGGAGGAACATTCAGTACTTC
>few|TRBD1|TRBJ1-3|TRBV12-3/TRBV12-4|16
CASSLKARGPGNTIYF
TGTGCCAGCAGTTTAAAGGCCAGGGGGCCTGGAAACACCATATATTTT
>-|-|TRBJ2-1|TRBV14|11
CASSGSREQFF
TGTGCCAGCAGCGGAAGTCGAGAGCAGTTCTTC
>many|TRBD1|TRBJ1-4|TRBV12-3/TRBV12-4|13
CASSDRGGEKLFF
TGTGCCAGCAGCGACAGGGGAGGTGAAAAACTGTTTTTT
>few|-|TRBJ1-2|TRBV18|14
CASSPPLEVGGYTF
TGTGCCAGCTCACCACCCCTAGAAGTAGGAGGCTACACCTTC
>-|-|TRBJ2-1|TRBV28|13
CASSSNPRNEQFF
TGTGCCAGCAGTTCCAACCCCCGCAATGAGCAGTTCTTC
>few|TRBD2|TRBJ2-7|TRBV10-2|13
CASSWRGGYEQYF
TGCGCCAGCAGTTGGCGGGGGGGCTACGAGCAGTACTTC
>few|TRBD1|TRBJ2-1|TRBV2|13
CASTKGRGNEQFF
TGTGCCAGCACCAAGGGCAGGGGGAATGAGCAGTTCTTC
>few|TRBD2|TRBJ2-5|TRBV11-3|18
CASSSTPGAGGLQETQYF
TGTGCCAGCAGTTCAACCCCGGGGGCGGGGGGCCTCCAAGAGACCCAGTACTTC
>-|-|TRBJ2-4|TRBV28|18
CASPRCSTLSIAKNIQYF
TGTGCCAGTCCCCGGTGTAGCACTTTGTCGATAGCCAAAAACATTCAGTACTTC
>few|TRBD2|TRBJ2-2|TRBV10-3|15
CAISSLAGSTGELFF
TGTGCCATCAGTTCTTTAGCGGGATCCACCGGGGAGCTGTTTTTT
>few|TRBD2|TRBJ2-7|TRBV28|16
CASSSKTSGGRGEQYF
TGTGCCAGCAGTTCCAAGACTAGCGGGGGCCGAGGCGAGCAGTACTTC
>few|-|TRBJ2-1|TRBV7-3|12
CASSGARNEQFF
TGTGCCAGCTCGGGGGCGCGCAATGAGCAGTTCTTC
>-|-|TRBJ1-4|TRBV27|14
CASSHTGSPGKLFF
TGTGCCAGCAGTCATACAGGGAGTCCTGGAAAACTGTTTTTT
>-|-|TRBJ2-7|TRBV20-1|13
CSARGRSAYEQYF
TGCAGTGCTAGGGGCAGGTCAGCCTACGAGCAGTACTTC
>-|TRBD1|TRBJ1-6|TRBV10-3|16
CAISESPDRANSPLHF
TGTGCCATCAGTGAGTCCCCGGACAGGGCTAATTCACCCCTCCACTTT
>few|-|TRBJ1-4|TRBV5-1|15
CASSSTGTLREKLFF
TGCGCCAGCAGCTCCACAGGGACACTGCGGGAAAAACTGTTTTTT
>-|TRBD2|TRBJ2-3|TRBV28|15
CASSFRGGNTDMQYF
TGTGCCAGCAGTTTCCGGGGGGGCAACACAGATATGCAGTATTTT
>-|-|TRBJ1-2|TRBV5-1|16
CASSLHPGERLYGYTF
TGCGCCAGCAGCCTGCACCCCGGGGAAAGACTCTATGGCTACACCTTC
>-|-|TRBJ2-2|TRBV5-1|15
CASNWGHGNTGELFF
TGCGCCAGCAACTGGGGACACGGGAACACCGGGGAGCTGTTTTTT